This TCR beta chain appears in the sequencing data of a study of CD8+ T cells in alopecia areata. Study as a whole: Twice daily, treated patients received 5 to 10 mg of oral tofacitinib. The study, taken as a whole, reports: Tofacitinib significantly lowered scalp clonality and expanded CD8+ clones among the top 100. Scalp and blood retained many expanded lesional clones during tofacitinib. Lesional scalp, especially alopecia totalis/universalis, showed higher clonality than normal scalp.

The CDR3 has 11 amino acids. In germline, CDR1 is SGHTA, CDR2 FQGNSA. Trimming cost V 8 bases and J 4 bases, with 6 bases left between them. It was cDNA, reverse transcribed from extracted RNA, that served as the sequencing template. Generated by immunoSEQ multiplex PCR, the TCRdb table keeps only in-frame clones and is missing some. The data hold about 210,000 clones, with about three fifths observed a single time. A word on this clone: Its antigen is as yet unknown.

The treatment was: oral pan-JAK inhibitor, 5-10 mg twice daily. V gene TRBV7-2 combines with J gene TRBJ1-5, with D perhaps matching TRBD1 (5 bases). The sequences come from CD4+ T cells sorted from blood, collected at week 4, from a patient treated with tofacitinib. The origin of this receptor is a human donor with alopecia areata. This CDR3 reads CASGGNQPQHF. CDR3 nucleotide sequence: TGTGCCAGCGGGGGGAATCAGCCCCAGCATTTT.